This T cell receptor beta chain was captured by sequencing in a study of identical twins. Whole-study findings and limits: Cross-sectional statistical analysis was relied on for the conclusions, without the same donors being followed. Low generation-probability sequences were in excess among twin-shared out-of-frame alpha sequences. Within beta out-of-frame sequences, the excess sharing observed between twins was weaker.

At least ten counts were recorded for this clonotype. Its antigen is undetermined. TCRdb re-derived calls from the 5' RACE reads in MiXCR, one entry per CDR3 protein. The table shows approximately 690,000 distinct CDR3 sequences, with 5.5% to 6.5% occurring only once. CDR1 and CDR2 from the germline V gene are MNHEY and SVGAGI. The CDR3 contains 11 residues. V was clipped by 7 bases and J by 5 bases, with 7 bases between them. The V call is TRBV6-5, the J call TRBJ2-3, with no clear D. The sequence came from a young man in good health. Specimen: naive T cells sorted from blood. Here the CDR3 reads CASTDLDTQYF. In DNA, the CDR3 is TGTGCCAGCACCGACTTAGATACGCAGTATTTT.